The 15 T cell receptor beta chains below were found in one sample sequenced in a study of shared clonotypes between healthy human individuals. This table comes from immunoSEQ multiplex PCR, and its TCRdb copy is limited to in-frame clones, with some not included. The sample records some 500,000 clones, roughly 80% being singletons. Sequencing was done on a sample of PBMCs. The receptor set was obtained from a woman in her 40s in good health. Some clones in this sample may be carry-over from other donors' samples.

A note on this clone: A single base separates this from a much larger clone, so it may be a read error. Distinct nucleotide sequences in the sample also encode this CDR3. The rearrangement joins TRBV18 to TRBJ1-2; D unresolved. The germline V gene encodes CDR1 KGHSH and CDR2 LQKENI. This CDR3 comprises 15 residues. CDR3 amino acids: CASSPPSLESYGYTF. The CDR3, as DNA: TGCGCCAGCTCACCTCCTTCTCTCGAGTCCTATGGCTACACCTTC.

This rearrangement joins TRBV5-6 to TRBJ2-5, with D uncertain. Between the trimmed V and J ends, which lost 2 bases and 5 bases, there was a span of 13 bases. Germline CDR1 reads SGHDT; CDR2 reads YYEEEE. This CDR3 region has 14 residues. The CDR3 DNA follows: TGTGCCAGCAGCTTTCGGGCAGGCAGGGAGACCCAGTACTTC. As protein: CASSFRAGRETQYF.

This sequence joins TRBV7-9 and TRBJ1-4; D is uncertain. V lost 4 bases, J lost 7 bases, and 13 bases lay in between. Germline CDR1 SEHNR, CDR2 FQNEAQ (reference sequence). This CDR3 is built from 14 residues. CDR3 residues: CASSSGPGFEKLFF. In DNA, the CDR3 is TGTGCCAGCAGCTCAGGCCCGGGATTTGAAAAACTGTTTTTT.

Concerning this clone: A far larger clone is just one base off, so this is likely a read error. This chain connects TRBV30 to TRBJ2-2; 13 bases align to TRBD2. There are 15 residues in the CDR3. Germline CDR1 and CDR2: GTSNPN and SVGIG (reference sequence). The J segment lost 7 bases and the V segment lost 8 bases, leaving 10 bases of the junction unmatched. CDR3 sequence reads: CAGTSGRAGIGELFF. The CDR3 DNA is TGTGCCGGAACTAGCGGGAGGGCCGGTATCGGGGAGCTGTTTTTT.

Details on this clone: A read error is possible here, since a much larger clone lies one base away. The genes are TRBV5-1 and TRBJ2-5; 8 bases align to TRBD2. There are 15 residues in the CDR3. Germline-derived CDR1 and CDR2 are SGHRS and YFSETQ. The V and J ends lost 3 bases and 4 bases, in that order; junction bases with no gene match: 8. CDR3 coding DNA: TGCGCCAGCAGCTCCGGACTAGCCGGGAGAGAGACCCAGTACTTC. Amino acids: CASSSGLAGRETQYF.

Concerning this clone itself: This likely came from a read error, as a far larger clone is one base away. The chain carries TRBV2 and TRBJ2-7; tentatively, D is TRBD1 (5 bases). Germline values: CDR1 SNHLY, CDR2 FYNNEI. The CDR3 runs 12 residues. The CDR3 DNA follows: TGTGCCAGCGGTGAAGGGGCTACGTCGCAGTACTTC. It is translated as CASGEGATSQYF.

This chain links TRBV4-1 with TRBJ2-3; D unresolved. The V gene's germline CDR1 is MGHRA and CDR2 YSYEKL. V lost 3 bases, J lost 2 bases, and 15 bases lay in between. The CDR3 runs 16 residues. The CDR3 is CASSHSPTPNTDTQYF. As DNA, the CDR3 is TGCGCCAGCAGCCACTCCCCGACTCCGAACACAGATACGCAGTATTTT.

The chain employs TRBV7-9 and TRBJ1-1, with 8 bases lining up with TRBD1. The germline V gene encodes CDR1 SEHNR and CDR2 FQNEAQ (reference sequence). J gave up 1 base and V 8 bases, and 3 bases lay outside the gene matches. The CDR3 spans 13 residues. DNA for the CDR3: TGTGCCAGCCACGGGACAGGGAACACTGAAGCTTTCTTT. It codes for CASHGTGNTEAFF.

Details on this clone: Since a far larger clone is one base different, this is likely a read error. The CDR3 nucleotides read TGTGCCTGCCAAGGGACTAGCGGGACTTACAATGAGCAGCTCTTC. Translated: CACQGTSGTYNEQLF. The chain uses TRBV30 and TRBJ2-1; 13 nucleotides align to TRBD2. The CDR3 runs to 15 residues. CDR1 GTSNPN and CDR2 SVGIG come from the germline V gene (reference sequence).

The V gene is TRBV7-9, the J gene TRBJ2-1; TRBD1 matches at 7 bases. The germline V gene encodes CDR1 SEHNR and CDR2 FQNEAQ (reference sequence). The CDR3 consists of 14 residues. Trimming removed 5 bases from V and 8 bases from J; junction bases left unmatched: 9. CDR3 sequence (DNA): TGTGCCAGCAGCACCCAGGGGACAGCCGATGAGCAGTTCTTC. Amino acids: CASSTQGTADEQFF.

The genes are TRBV5-1 and TRBJ2-3; no firm D call. The V gene's germline CDR1 is SGHRS and CDR2 YFSETQ. V was trimmed by 5 bases and J by 4 bases, leaving 14 bases between them. CDR3 length: 14 amino acids. CDR3 region: CASRRGTASDTQYF. In nucleotides, the CDR3 is TGCGCCAGCAGGCGCGGTACAGCGTCAGATACGCAGTATTTT.

The V call is TRBV7-8, the J call TRBJ2-7; possibly TRBD1 or TRBD2 for D (5 bases each). Germline values: CDR1 SGHVS, CDR2 FQNEAQ. The germline V and J ends were trimmed by 1 base and 6 bases, with 13 bases remaining between them. The CDR3 has 14 amino acids. CDR3 nucleotides: TGTGCCAGCAGCTTAGGTGGGGGAACCGGCGAGCAGTACTTC. Translation: CASSLGGGTGEQYF.

The table lists this clone with a count of one. This chain connects TRBV30 to TRBJ1-3, with D possibly being TRBD1 (5 bases). CDR1 is GTSNPN, CDR2 SVGIG, per germline (reference sequence). The CDR3 runs 12 residues. Trimming stripped 2 bases from V and 4 bases from J, with 6 bases between. In nucleotides, the CDR3 is TGTGCCTGGAGTCGGGGGGGAAACACCATATATTTT. Translating it yields CAWSRGGNTIYF.

Here the CDR3 DNA reads TGCGCCAGCAGCCAAGATGGGACCAAGGATACTGAAAAACTGTTTTTT. As protein: CASSQDGTKDTEKLFF. V and J are TRBV4-1 and TRBJ1-4, with D possibly being TRBD1 (5 bases). The ends were cut back, 0 bases at V and 7 bases at J, with 15 bases in the middle. This CDR3 has 16 residues. Germline V gives CDR1 MGHRA, CDR2 YSYEKL.

To note about this clone: This sequence is one base from a far larger clone and is likely a read error. The genes are TRBV30 and TRBJ2-3; 11 nucleotides agree with TRBD2. Unmatched junction bases numbered 7, after V lost 1 base and J lost 4 bases. This CDR3 region has 16 residues. Germline CDR1 and CDR2: GTSNPN and SVGIG (reference sequence). The CDR3 region is CAWSERLAGGPDTQYF. The CDR3, as DNA: TGTGCCTGGAGTGAGCGGCTAGCGGGAGGACCAGATACGCAGTATTTT. Combining the CDR3 with reference TRBV30 and TRBJ2-3 gives the whole variable domain SQTIHQWPATLVQPVGSPLSLECTVEGTSNPNLYWYRQAAGRGLQLLFYSVGIGQISSEVPQNLSASRPQDRQFILSSKKLLLSDSGFYLCAWSERLAGGPDTQYFGPGTRLTVL.